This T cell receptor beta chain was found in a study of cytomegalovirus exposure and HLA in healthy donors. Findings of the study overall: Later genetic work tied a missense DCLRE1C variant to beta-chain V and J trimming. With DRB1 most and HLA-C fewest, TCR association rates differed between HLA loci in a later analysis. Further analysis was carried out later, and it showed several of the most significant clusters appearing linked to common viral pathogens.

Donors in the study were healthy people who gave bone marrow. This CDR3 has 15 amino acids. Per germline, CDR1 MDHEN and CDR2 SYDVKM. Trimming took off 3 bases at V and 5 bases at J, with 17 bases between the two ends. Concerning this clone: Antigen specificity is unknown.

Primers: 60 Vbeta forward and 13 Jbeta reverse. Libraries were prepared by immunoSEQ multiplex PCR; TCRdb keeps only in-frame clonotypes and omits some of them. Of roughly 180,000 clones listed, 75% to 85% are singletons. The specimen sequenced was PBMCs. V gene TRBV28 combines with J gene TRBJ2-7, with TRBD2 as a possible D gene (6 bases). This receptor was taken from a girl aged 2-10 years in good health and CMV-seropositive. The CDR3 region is CASSFGTADWNEQYF. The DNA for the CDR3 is TGTGCCAGCAGTTTCGGGACTGCCGATTGGAACGAGCAGTACTTC.